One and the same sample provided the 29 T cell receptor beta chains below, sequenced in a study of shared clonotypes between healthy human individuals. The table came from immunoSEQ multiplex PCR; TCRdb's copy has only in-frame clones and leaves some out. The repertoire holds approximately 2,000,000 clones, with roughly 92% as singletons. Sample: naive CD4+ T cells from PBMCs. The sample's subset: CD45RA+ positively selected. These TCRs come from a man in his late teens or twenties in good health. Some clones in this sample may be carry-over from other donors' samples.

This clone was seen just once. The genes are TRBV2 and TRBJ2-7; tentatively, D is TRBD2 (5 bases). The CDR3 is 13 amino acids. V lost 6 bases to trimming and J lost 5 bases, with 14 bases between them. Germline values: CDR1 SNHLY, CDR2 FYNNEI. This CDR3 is CASSNARGHEQYF. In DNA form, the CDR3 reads TGTGCCAGCAGCAACGCGCGAGGGCACGAGCAGTACTTC. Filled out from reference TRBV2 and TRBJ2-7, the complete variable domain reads EPEVTQTPSHQVTQMGQEVILRCVPISNHLYFYWYRQILGQKVEFLVSFYNNEISEKSEIFDDQFSVERPDGSNFTLKIRSTKLEDSAMYFCASSNARGHEQYFGPGTRLTVT.

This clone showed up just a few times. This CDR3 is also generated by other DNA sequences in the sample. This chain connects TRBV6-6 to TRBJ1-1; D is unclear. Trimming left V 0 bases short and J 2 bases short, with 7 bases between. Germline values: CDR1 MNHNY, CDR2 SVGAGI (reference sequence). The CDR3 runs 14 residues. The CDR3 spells CASSYSPGNTEAFF. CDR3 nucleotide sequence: TGTGCCAGCAGTTACTCCCCGGGAAACACTGAAGCTTTCTTT.

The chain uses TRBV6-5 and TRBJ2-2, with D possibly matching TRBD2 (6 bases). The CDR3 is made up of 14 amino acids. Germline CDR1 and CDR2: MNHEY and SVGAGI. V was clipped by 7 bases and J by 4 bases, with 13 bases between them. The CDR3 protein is CASTRGETTGELFF. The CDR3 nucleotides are TGTGCCAGCACCCGCGGGGAGACCACCGGGGAGCTGTTTTTT.

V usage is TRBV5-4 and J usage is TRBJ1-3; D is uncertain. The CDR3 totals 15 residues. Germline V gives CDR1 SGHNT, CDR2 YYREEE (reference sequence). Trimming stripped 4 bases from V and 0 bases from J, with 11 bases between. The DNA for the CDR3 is TGTGCCAGCAGCCCCGGAGGAACCTCTGGAAACACCATATATTTT. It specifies CASSPGGTSGNTIYF.

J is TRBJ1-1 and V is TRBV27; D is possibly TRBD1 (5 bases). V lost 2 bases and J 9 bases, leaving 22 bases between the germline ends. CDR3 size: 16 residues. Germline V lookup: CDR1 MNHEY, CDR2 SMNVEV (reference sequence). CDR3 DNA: TGTGCCAGCAGTTTACGAAGTGGGTCTAGGGGCAGTAAAGCTTTCTTT. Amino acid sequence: CASSLRSGSRGSKAFF.

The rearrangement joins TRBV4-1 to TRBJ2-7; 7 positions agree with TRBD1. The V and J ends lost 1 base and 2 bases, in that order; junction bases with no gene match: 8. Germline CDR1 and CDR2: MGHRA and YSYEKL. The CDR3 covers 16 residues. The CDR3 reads CASSQGIGQAPYEQYF. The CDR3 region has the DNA TGCGCCAGCAGCCAAGGAATAGGACAGGCCCCCTACGAGCAGTACTTC.

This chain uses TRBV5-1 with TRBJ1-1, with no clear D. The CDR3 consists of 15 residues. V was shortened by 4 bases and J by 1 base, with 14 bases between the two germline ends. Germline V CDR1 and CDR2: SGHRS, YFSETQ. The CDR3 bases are TGCGCCAGCAGCAACCCAGAGAAGGGGAACACTGAAGCTTTCTTT. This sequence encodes CASSNPEKGNTEAFF.

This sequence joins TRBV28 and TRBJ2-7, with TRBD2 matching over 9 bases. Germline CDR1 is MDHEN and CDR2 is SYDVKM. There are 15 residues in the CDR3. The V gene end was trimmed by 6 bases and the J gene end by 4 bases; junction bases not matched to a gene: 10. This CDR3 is CASSPRGSGRYEQYF. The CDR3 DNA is TGTGCCAGCAGCCCCCGCGGTAGCGGGAGATACGAGCAGTACTTC. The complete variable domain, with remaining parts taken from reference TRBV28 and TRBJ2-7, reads DVKVTQSSRYLVKRTGEKVFLECVQDMDHENMFWYRQDPGLGLRLIYFSYDVKMKEKGDIPEGYSVSREKKERFSLILESASTNQTSMYLCASSPRGSGRYEQYFGPGTRLTVT.

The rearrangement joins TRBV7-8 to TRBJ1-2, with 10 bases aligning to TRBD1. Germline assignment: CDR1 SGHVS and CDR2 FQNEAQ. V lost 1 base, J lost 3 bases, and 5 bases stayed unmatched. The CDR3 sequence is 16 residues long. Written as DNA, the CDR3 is TGTGCCAGCAGCTTAGGCGGACAGGGGGTATACTATGGCTACACCTTC. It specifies CASSLGGQGVYYGYTF.

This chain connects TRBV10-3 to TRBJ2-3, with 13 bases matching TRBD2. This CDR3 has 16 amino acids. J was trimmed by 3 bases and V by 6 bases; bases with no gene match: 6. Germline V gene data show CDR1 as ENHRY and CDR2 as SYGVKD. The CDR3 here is CAIRERLAGGTDTQYF. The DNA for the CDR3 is TGTGCCATCAGGGAACGACTAGCGGGAGGTACAGATACGCAGTATTTT.

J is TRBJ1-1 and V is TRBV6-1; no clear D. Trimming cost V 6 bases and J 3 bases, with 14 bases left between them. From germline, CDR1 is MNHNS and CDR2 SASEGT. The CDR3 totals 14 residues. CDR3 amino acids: CASSTSGSYTEAFF. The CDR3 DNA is TGTGCCAGCAGCACCAGTGGGAGCTACACTGAAGCTTTCTTT.

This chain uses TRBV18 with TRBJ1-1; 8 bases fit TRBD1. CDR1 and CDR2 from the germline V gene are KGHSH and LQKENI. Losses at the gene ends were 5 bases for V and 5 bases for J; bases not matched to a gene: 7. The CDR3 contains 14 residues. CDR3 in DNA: TGTGCCAGCTCAAGCTGGACAGGGAGAACTGAAGCTTTCTTT. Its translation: CASSSWTGRTEAFF.

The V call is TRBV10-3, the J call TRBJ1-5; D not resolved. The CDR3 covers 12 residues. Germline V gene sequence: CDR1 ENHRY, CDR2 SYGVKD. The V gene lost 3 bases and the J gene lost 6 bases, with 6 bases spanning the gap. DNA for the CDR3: TGTGCCATCAGTGACATCGCTCAGCCCCAGCATTTT. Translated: CAISDIAQPQHF.

The CDR3 DNA is TGTGCCAGCAGTTGGCGGCCTATGAACACTGAAGCTTTCTTT. Protein product: CASSWRPMNTEAFF. The rearrangement uses TRBV28 and TRBJ1-1; D is unresolved. The V and J ends lost 4 bases and 0 bases respectively, with 9 bases between them. Germline CDR1 MDHEN, CDR2 SYDVKM. The CDR3 runs to 14 residues.

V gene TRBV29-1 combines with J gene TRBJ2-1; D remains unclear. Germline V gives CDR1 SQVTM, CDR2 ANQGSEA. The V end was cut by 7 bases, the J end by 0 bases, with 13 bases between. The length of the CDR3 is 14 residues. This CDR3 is CSAGNRLSYNEQFF. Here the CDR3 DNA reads TGCAGCGCGGGTAATAGACTCTCCTACAATGAGCAGTTCTTC.

CDR3 nucleotides: TGTGCCAGCAGTTTTCCGGGACAGGGGAGCACTGAAGCTTTCTTT. Protein: CASSFPGQGSTEAFF. J is TRBJ1-1 and V is TRBV11-2; 10 bases agree with TRBD1. From germline, CDR1 is SGHAT and CDR2 FQNNGV. The CDR3 runs to 15 residues. After removal of 6 bases from V and 4 bases from J, the junction contained 8 bases not matched to a gene. Drawing the rest from reference TRBV11-2 and TRBJ1-1, the complete variable domain is EAGVAQSPRYKIIEKRQSVAFWCNPISGHATLYWYQQILGQGPKLLIQFQNNGVVDDSQLPKDRFSAERLKGVDSTLKIQPAKLEDSAVYLCASSFPGQGSTEAFFGQGTRLTVV.

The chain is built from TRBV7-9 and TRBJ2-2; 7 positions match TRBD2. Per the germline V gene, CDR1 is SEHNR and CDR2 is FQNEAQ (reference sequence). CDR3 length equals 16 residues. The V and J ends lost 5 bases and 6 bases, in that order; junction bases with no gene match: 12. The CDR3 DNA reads TGTGCCAGCAGCGCAAGGCGGGGGTTCGTACCCGGGGAGCTGTTTTTT. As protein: CASSARRGFVPGELFF.

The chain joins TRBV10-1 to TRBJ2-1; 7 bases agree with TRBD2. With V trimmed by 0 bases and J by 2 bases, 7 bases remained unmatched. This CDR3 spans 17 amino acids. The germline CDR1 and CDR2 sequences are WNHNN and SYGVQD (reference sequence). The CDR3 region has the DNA TGCGCCAGCAGTGAGTCGCTCGGGAGGAAAGCCTACAATGAGCAGTTCTTC. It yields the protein CASSESLGRKAYNEQFF.

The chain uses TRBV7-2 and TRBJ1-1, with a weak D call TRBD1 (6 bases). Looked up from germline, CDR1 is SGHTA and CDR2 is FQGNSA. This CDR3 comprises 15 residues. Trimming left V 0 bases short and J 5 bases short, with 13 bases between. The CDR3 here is CASSLALWQGTEAFF. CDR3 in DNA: TGTGCCAGCAGCTTAGCGCTTTGGCAGGGGACTGAAGCTTTCTTT.

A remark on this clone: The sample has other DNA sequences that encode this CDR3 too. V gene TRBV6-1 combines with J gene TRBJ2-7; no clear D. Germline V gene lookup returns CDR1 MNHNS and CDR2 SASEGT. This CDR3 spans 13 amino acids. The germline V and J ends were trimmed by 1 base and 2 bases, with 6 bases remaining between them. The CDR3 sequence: CASSEGRPYEQYF. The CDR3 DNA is TGTGCCAGCAGTGAAGGGAGACCCTACGAGCAGTACTTC.

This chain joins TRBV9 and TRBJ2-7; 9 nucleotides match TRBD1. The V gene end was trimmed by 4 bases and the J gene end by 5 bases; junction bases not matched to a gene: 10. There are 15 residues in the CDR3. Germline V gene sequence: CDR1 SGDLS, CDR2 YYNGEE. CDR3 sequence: CASSPRPGQGNEQYF. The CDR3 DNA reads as TGTGCCAGCAGCCCCCGGCCGGGACAGGGTAACGAGCAGTACTTC.

The CDR3 loop reads CASTVGSTDTQYF. In DNA, the CDR3 is TGTGCCAGCACGGTAGGGTCCACAGATACGCAGTATTTT. The chain has TRBV28 and TRBJ2-3; D not certain. This CDR3 region has 13 residues. Per the germline V gene, CDR1 is MDHEN and CDR2 is SYDVKM. The ends were cut back, 7 bases at V and 2 bases at J, with 10 bases in the middle.

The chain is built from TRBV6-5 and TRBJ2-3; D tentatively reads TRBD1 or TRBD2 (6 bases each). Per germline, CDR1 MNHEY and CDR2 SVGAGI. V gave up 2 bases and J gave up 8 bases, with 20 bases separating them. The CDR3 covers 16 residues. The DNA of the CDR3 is TGTGCCAGCAGTTACGAGGGGGTGTCCACAGCGGGTACGCAGTATTTT. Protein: CASSYEGVSTAGTQYF.

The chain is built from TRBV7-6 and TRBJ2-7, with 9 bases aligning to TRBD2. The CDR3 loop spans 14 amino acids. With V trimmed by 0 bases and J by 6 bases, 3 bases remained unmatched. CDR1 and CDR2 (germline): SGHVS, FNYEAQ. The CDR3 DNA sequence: TGTGCCAGCAGCTTAGCGCGCGGGGGGGGCGAGCAGTACTTC. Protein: CASSLARGGGEQYF.

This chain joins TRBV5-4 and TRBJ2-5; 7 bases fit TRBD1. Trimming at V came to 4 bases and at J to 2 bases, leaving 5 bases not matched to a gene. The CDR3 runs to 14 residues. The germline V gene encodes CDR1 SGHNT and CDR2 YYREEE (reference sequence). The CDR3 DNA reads TGTGCCAGCAGCCCGGACAGGAGACAAGAGACCCAGTACTTC. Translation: CASSPDRRQETQYF. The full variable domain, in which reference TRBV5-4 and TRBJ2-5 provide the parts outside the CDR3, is ETGVTQSPTHLIKTRGQQVTLRCSSQSGHNTVSWYQQALGQGPQFIFQYYREEENGRGNFPPRFSGLQFPNYSSELNVNALELDDSALYLCASSPDRRQETQYFGPGTRLLVL.

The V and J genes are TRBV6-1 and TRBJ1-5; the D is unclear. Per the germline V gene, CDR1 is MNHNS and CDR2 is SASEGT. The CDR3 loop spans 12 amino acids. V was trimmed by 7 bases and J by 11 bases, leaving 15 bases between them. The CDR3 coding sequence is TGTGCCAGCACTACTTTCAGTGTGGCCCAGCATTTT. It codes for CASTTFSVAQHF.

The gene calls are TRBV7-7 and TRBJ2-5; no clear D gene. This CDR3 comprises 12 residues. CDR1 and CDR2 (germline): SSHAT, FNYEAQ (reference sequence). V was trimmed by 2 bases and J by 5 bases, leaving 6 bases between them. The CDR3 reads CASSLSGETQYF. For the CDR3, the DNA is TGTGCCAGCAGCTTATCCGGGGAGACCCAGTACTTC.

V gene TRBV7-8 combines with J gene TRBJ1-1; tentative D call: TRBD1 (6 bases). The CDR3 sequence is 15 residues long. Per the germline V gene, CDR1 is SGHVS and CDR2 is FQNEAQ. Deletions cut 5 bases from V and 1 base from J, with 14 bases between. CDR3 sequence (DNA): TGTGCCAGCAGCCGGGTTGGGGGGCCGAACACTGAAGCTTTCTTT. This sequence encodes CASSRVGGPNTEAFF.

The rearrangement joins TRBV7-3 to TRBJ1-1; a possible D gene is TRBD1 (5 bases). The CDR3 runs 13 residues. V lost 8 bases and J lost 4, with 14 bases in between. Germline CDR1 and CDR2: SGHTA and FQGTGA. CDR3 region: CASAPGGFTEAFF. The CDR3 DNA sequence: TGTGCCAGCGCTCCCGGGGGGTTCACTGAAGCTTTCTTT.